A selection of T cell receptor beta chains follows, all from one sample in a study of blood T cell repertoires in COVID-19. Method: immunoSEQ multiplex PCR; TCRdb's copy keeps in-frame clones and lacks some. The data hold 250,000 or so clones, with about 87% observed a single time. Sequenced: PBMCs or T cells enriched from blood (not recorded which). The receptors shown here come from a woman in her fifties or sixties who had recovered from COVID-19. CDR3s include the opening cysteine and the closing phenylalanine or tryptophan. A D gene is named only where the DNA matches it firmly. Not all rows give a size; the values are once, few, many and, for expanded clones, a class.

>-|-|TRBV19|TRBJ2-1
CASRIQGTQGEQFF
TGTGCCAGTAGGATACAGGGAACACAGGGTGAGCAGTTCTTC
>once|-|TRBV5-1|TRBJ2-2
CASSLAVSNTGELFF
TGCGCCAGCAGCTTGGCCGTATCGAACACCGGGGAGCTGTTTTTT
>many|-|TRBV10-3|TRBJ2-5
CAISEPGETQYF
TGTGCCATCAGTGAGCCGGGGGAGACCCAGTACTTC
>-|TRBD1|TRBV28|TRBJ1-6
CASSDWDRGNNSPLHF
TGTGCCAGCAGTGACTGGGACAGAGGAAATAATTCACCCCTCCACTTT
>-|TRBD2|TRBV9|TRBJ2-1
CASSVTGRTYNEQFF
TGTGCCAGCAGCGTAACCGGGAGGACCTACAATGAGCAGTTCTTC
>-|TRBD1|TRBV6-5|TRBJ2-7
CASSYTTGYSYEQYF
TGTGCCAGCAGTTACACGACAGGGTACTCCTACGAGCAGTACTTC
>-|-|TRBV21-1|TRBJ1-2
CASSSNRTTRDTGYTF
TGTGCCAGCAGCAGCAACAGGACTACCAGGGATACTGGCTACACCTTC
>-|-|TRBV7-9|TRBJ1-4
CASSFGATNEKLFF
TGTGCCAGCAGCTTCGGGGCAACTAATGAAAAACTGTTTTTT
>-|-|TRBV6-5|TRBJ1-6
CASGGRNSPLHF
TGTGCCAGCGGGGGCAGGAATTCACCCCTCCACTTT
>-|TRBD2|TRBV4-2|TRBJ2-2
CASSRRLGLAGAVGELFF
TGTGCCAGCAGCCGGCGACTTGGACTAGCGGGAGCGGTCGGGGAGCTGTTTTTT
>-|TRBD1|TRBV7-9|TRBJ1-3
CASTPGTGSGNTIYF
TGTGCCAGCACCCCCGGGACAGGATCTGGAAACACCATATATTTT
>-|-|TRBV9|TRBJ2-2
CASSVVPGGGGPGELFF
TGTGCCAGCAGCGTAGTTCCGGGGGGCGGAGGTCCCGGGGAGCTGTTTTTT
>once|-|TRBV2|TRBJ1-1
CATNRAMNTEAFF
TGTGCCACCAACAGGGCCATGAACACTGAAGCTTTCTTT
>-|-|TRBV2|TRBJ2-1
CASKPRDNEQFF
TGTGCCAGCAAACCCCGGGACAATGAGCAGTTCTTC
>-|TRBD2|TRBV11-2|TRBJ2-5
CASSPRTSKETQYF
TGTGCCAGCAGCCCTCGGACTAGTAAGGAGACCCAGTACTTC
>-|TRBD2|TRBV6-5|TRBJ2-3
CASTRTSGGRDTQYF
TGTGCCAGCACCCGGACTAGCGGGGGCCGTGATACGCAGTATTTT
>-|TRBD1|TRBV4-2|TRBJ2-3
CASSRRRDSETNTDTQYF
TGTGCCAGCAGCCGACGCAGGGACAGCGAGACGAACACAGATACGCAGTATTTT
>-|TRBD1|TRBV3-1/TRBV3-2|TRBJ1-5
CASSHQGADQPQHF
TGTGCCAGCAGCCACCAGGGGGCAGATCAGCCCCAGCATTTT
>-|-|TRBV19|TRBJ1-2
CASVQPNYGYTF
TGTGCCAGTGTACAGCCTAACTATGGCTACACCTTC
>-|TRBD1|TRBV5-1|TRBJ2-3
CASSPGTGVTDTQYF
TGCGCCAGCAGCCCCGGGACAGGGGTGACAGATACGCAGTATTTT
>-|-|TRBV11-3|TRBJ2-1
CASSRGRGNEQFF
TGTGCCAGCAGCAGAGGGAGAGGCAATGAGCAGTTCTTC
>once|TRBD1|TRBV19|TRBJ2-2
CASSIAGQVANTGELFF
TGTGCCAGTAGTATAGCAGGACAGGTTGCGAACACCGGGGAGCTGTTTTTT
>once|-|TRBV28|TRBJ1-1
CASSLRTVTMNTEAFF
TGTGCCAGCAGTTTAAGGACAGTCACCATGAACACTGAAGCTTTCTTT
>-|-|TRBV7-9|TRBJ1-1
CASSRLGDEAFF
TGTGCCAGCAGCCGGTTGGGCGATGAAGCTTTCTTT
>-|-|TRBV6-5|TRBJ1-1
CAALKQGGTEAFF
TGTGCCGCGCTAAAACAGGGAGGGACTGAAGCTTTCTTT
>-|TRBD2|TRBV4-1|TRBJ2-7
CASSLSGLAGGYEQYF
TGCGCCAGCAGCCTATCGGGACTAGCGGGAGGCTACGAGCAGTACTTC